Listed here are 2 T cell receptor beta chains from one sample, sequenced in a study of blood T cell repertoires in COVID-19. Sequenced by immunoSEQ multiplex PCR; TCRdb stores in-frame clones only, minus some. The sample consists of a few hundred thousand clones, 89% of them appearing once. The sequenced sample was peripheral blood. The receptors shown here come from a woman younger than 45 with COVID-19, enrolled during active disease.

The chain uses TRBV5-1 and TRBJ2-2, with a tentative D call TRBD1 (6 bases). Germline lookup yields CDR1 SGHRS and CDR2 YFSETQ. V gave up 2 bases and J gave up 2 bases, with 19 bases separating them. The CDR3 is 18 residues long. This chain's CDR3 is CASSFRPATGQNTGELFF. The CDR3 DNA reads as TGCGCCAGCAGCTTCCGACCAGCTACGGGACAAAACACCGGGGAGCTGTTTTTT.

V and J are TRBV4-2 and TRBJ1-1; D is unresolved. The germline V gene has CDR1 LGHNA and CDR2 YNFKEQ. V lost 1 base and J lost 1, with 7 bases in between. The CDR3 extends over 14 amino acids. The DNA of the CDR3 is TGTGCCAGCAGCCAAGGACATTCGAACACTGAAGCTTTCTTT. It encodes CASSQGHSNTEAFF.